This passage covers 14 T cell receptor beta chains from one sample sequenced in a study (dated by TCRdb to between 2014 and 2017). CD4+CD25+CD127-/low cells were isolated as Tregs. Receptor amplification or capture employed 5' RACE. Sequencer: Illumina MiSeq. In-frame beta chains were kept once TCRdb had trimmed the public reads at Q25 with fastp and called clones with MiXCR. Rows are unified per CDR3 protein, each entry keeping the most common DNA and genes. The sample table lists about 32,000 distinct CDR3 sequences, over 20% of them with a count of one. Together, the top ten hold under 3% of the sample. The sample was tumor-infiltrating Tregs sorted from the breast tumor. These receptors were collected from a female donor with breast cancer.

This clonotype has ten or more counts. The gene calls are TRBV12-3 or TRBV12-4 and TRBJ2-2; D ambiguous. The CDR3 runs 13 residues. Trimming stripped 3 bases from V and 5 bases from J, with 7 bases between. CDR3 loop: CASSLVPTGELFF. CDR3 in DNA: TGTGCCAGCAGTTTGGTCCCTACCGGGGAGCTGTTTTTT.

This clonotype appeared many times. CDR3 loop: CASSPLASTGELFF. CDR3 nucleotide sequence: TGCGCCAGCAGCCCCCTAGCGAGCACCGGGGAGCTGTTTTTT. The chain has TRBV5-1 and TRBJ2-2; perhaps TRBD2 as D (6 bases). CDR1 and CDR2 from the germline V gene are SGHRS and YFSETQ. V dropped 4 bases and J dropped 4 bases, with 11 bases sitting between them. CDR3 length: 14 residues. The full variable domain, rest sourced from reference TRBV5-1 and TRBJ2-2, is KAGVTQTPRYLIKTRGQQVTLSCSPISGHRSVSWYQQTPGQGLQFLFEYFSETQRNKGNFPGRFSGRQFSNSRSEMNVSTLELGDSALYLCASSPLASTGELFFGEGSRLTVL.

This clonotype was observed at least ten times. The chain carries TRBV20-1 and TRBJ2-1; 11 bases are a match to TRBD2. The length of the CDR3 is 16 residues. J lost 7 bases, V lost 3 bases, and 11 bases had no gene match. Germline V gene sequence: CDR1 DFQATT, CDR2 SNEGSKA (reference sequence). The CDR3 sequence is CSASPMRLAGNNEQFF. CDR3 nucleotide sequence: TGCAGTGCTAGCCCTATGCGACTAGCGGGAAATAATGAGCAGTTCTTC.

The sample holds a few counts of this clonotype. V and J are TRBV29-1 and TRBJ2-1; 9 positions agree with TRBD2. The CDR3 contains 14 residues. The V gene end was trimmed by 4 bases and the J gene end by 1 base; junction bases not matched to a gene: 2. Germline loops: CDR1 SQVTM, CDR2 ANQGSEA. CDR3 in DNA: TGCAGCGTTGGACTAGCGGTATCCTACAATGAGCAGTTCTTC. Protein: CSVGLAVSYNEQFF.

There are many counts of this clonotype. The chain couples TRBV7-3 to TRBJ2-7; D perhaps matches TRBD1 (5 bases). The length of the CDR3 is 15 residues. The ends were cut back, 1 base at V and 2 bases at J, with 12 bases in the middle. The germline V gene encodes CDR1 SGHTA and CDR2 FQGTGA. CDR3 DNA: TGTGCCAGCAGCTTAATCAGGGATGGGACCTACGAGCAGTACTTC. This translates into CASSLIRDGTYEQYF.

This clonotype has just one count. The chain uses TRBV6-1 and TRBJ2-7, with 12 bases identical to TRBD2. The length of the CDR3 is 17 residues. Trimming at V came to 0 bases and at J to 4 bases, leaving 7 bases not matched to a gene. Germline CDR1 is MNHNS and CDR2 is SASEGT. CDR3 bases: TGTGCCAGCAGTGAAGCGGGGACTAGCGGGTTTTCTTACGAGCAGTACTTC. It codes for CASSEAGTSGFSYEQYF.

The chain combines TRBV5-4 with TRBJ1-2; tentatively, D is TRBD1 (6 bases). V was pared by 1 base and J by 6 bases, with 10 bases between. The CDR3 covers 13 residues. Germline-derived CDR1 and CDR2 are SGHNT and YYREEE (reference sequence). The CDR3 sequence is CASSLPDRNGYTF. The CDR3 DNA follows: TGTGCCAGCAGCTTGCCGGACAGAAATGGCTACACCTTC.

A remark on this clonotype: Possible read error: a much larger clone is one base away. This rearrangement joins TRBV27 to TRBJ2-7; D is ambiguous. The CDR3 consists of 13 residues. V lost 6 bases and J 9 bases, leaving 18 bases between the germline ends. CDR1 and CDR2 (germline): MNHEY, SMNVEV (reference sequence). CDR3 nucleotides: TGTGCCAGCAGATCTAAGTGGTCAATCGGGCAGTACTTC. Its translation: CASRSKWSIGQYF.

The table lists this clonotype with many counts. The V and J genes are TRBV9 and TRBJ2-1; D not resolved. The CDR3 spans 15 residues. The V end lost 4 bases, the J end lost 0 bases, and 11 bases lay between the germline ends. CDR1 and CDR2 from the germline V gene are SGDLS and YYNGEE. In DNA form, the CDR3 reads TGTGCCAGCAGCCCTCGGGCTAGCTCCTACAATGAGCAGTTCTTC. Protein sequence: CASSPRASSYNEQFF.

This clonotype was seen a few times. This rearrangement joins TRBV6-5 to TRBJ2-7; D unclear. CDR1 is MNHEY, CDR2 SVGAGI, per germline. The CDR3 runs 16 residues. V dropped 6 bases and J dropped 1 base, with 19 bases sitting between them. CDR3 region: CASSRVDFVESYEQYF. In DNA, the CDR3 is TGTGCCAGCAGCCGTGTCGACTTTGTCGAATCCTACGAGCAGTACTTC.

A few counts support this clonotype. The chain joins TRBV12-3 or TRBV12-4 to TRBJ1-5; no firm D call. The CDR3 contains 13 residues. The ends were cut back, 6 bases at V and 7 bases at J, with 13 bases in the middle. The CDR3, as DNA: TGTGCCAGCAGCCCCCGCCGTTGGCAGCCCCAGCATTTT. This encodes CASSPRRWQPQHF.

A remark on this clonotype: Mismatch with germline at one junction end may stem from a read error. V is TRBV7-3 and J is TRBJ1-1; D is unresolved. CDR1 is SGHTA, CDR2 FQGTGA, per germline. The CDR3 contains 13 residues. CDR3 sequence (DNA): TGTGCCAGCAGCGTAGGACCGAGCACTGAAGCTTCCTTT. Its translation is CASSVGPSTEASF.

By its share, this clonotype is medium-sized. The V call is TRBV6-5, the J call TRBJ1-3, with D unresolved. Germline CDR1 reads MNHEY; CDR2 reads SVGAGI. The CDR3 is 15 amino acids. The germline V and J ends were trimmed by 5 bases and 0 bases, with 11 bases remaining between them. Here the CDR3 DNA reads TGTGCCAGCAGTACCCAAGAGCTCTCTGGAAACACCATATATTTT. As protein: CASSTQELSGNTIYF.

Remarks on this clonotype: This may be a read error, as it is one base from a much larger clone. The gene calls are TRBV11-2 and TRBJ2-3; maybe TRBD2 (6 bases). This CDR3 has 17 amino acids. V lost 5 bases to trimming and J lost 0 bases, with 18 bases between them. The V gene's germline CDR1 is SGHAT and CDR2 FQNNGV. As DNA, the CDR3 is TGTGCCAGCAGCCGCCAGGCTTGCGGGACGAGCACAGATACGCAGTATTTT. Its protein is CASSRQACGTSTDTQYF.